The T cell receptor (beta chain) under discussion was sequenced for a study of technical replicates of blood from a handful of donors. Unmatched junction bases numbered 11, after V lost 5 bases and J lost 2 bases. The V gene's germline CDR1 is SEHNR and CDR2 FQNEAQ (reference sequence). This CDR3 is 16 amino acids long. Only in-frame clones appear in the TCRdb table, and some are missing; sequencing was by immunoSEQ multiplex PCR. The sample carries around 67,000 clones, around 86% recorded once. This chain connects TRBV7-9 to TRBJ2-7; 8 bases match TRBD1. This TCR was sampled from a human donor in good health. Some clones in this sample may be carry-over from other donors' samples. Sequencing used PBMCs. DNA of the CDR3: TGTGCCAGCAGCACGTCAGGGGGCTACCTCCCCTACGAGCAGTACTTC. Encoded protein: CASSTSGGYLPYEQYF.